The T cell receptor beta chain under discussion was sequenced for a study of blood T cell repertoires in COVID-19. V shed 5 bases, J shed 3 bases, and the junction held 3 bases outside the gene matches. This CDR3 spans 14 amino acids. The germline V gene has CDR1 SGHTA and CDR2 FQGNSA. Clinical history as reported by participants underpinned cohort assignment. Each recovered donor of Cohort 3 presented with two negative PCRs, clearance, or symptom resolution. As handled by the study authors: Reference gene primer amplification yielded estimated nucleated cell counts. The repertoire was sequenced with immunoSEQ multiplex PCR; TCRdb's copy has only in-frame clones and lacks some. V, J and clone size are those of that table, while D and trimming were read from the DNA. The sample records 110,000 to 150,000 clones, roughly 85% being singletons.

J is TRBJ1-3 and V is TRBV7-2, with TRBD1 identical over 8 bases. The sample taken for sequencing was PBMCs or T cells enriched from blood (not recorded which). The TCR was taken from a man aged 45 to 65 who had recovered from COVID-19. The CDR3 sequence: CASSPDRVGNTIYF. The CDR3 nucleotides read TGTGCCAGCAGCCCGGACAGGGTTGGAAACACCATATATTTT. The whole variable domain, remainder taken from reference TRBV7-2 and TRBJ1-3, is GAGVSQSPSNKVTEKGKDVELRCDPISGHTALYWYRQSLGQGLEFLIYFQGNSAPDKSGLPSDRFSAERTGGSVSTLTIQRTQQEDSAVYLCASSPDRVGNTIYFGEGSWLTVV.